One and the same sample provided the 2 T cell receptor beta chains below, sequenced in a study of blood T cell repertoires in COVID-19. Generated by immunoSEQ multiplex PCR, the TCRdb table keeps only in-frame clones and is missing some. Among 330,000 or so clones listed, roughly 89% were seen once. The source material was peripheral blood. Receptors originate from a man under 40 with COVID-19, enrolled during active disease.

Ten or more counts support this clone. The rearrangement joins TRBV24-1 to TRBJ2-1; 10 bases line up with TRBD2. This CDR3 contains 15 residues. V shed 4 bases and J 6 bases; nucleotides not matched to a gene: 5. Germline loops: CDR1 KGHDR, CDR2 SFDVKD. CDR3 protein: CATSEVAGGPNEQFF. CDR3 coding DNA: TGTGCCACCAGTGAAGTAGCGGGAGGACCCAATGAGCAGTTCTTC.

The CDR3 nucleotides read TGCAGCGTTGAAGGCCCAGCAAGTCTGGGGGGGCAGTACTTC. Encoded protein: CSVEGPASLGGQYF. The V gene is TRBV29-1, the J gene TRBJ2-7, with D perhaps TRBD2 (6 bases). In germline, CDR1 is SQVTM, CDR2 ANQGSEA. This CDR3 region has 14 residues. V was cut by 1 base and J by 9 bases, with 19 bases left in between.